Following are 9 T cell receptor beta chains from one sample sequenced in a study of response to subunit inactivated influenza vaccine. TCRdb redid the calling of the RT-PCR reads with MiXCR, one entry per CDR3 protein. The sample consists of hundreds of thousands of distinct CDR3 sequences, about a fifth of them appearing once. The material was PBMCs from blood, obtained more than 4 days after vaccination. These receptor sequences come from a man between 45 and 60 years old who received an inactivated influenza vaccine.

V is TRBV5-1 and J is TRBJ2-7; 8 positions agree with TRBD1. Trimming at V came to 4 bases and at J to 4 bases, leaving 10 bases not matched to a gene. In germline, CDR1 is SGHRS, CDR2 YFSETQ. The CDR3 spans 15 residues. The CDR3 loop reads CASSATGGGEYEQYF. CDR3 nucleotides: TGCGCCAGCAGCGCAACAGGGGGTGGAGAATACGAGCAGTACTTC.

There are many counts of this clonotype. The chain combines TRBV20-1 with TRBJ2-5, with D unresolved. CDR3 length equals 12 residues. V was clipped by 8 bases and J by 2 bases, with 12 bases between them. CDR1 is DFQATT and CDR2 is SNEGSKA in the germline V gene (reference sequence). DNA of the CDR3: TGCAGTCCGATCAAGGGACAAGAGACCCAGTACTTC. Translation: CSPIKGQETQYF.

This chain uses TRBV6-2 or TRBV6-3 with TRBJ1-2, with D unclear. The CDR3 runs to 14 residues. The V gene lost 0 bases and the J gene lost 5 bases, with 10 bases spanning the gap. Germline V lookup: CDR1 MNHEY, CDR2 SVGEGT. The CDR3 loop is CASSYSTRSYGYTF. CDR3 sequence (DNA): TGTGCCAGCAGTTACTCGACACGAAGTTATGGCTACACCTTC.

J is TRBJ2-1 and V is TRBV2, with 13 nucleotides matching TRBD2. This CDR3 is built from 14 residues. V shed 7 bases, J shed 9 bases, and the junction held 6 bases outside the gene matches. Germline V CDR1 and CDR2: SNHLY, FYNNEI. The CDR3 sequence: CASTGTSGTGEQFF. DNA for the CDR3: TGTGCCAGCACCGGGACTAGCGGGACCGGTGAGCAGTTCTTC.

The gene calls are TRBV12-3 or TRBV12-4 and TRBJ1-1, with D tentatively TRBD1 (5 bases). V was trimmed by 6 bases and J by 0 bases, leaving 11 bases between them. This CDR3 is built from 14 residues. The CDR3 is CASRKGDLNTEAFF. CDR3 DNA: TGTGCCAGCAGGAAAGGGGATTTGAACACTGAAGCTTTCTTT.

The chain has TRBV27 and TRBJ2-1; 9 nucleotides agree with TRBD1. This CDR3 comprises 17 residues. Germline values: CDR1 MNHEY, CDR2 SMNVEV (reference sequence). The trim removed 8 bases at V and 6 bases at J, leaving 17 bases unmatched. CDR3 nucleotides: TGTGCCAGCCAACTCAGGACAGGGGAGGGATCTGGCAATGAGCAGTTCTTC. It yields the protein CASQLRTGEGSGNEQFF.

The chain recombines TRBV4-1 with TRBJ2-5; 12 bases are a match to TRBD2. This CDR3 region has 19 residues. V dropped 4 bases and J dropped 0; count of bases not matched to a gene: 12. Looked up from germline, CDR1 is MGHRA and CDR2 is YSYEKL. The DNA of the CDR3 is TGCGCCAGCAGCCCCCTGAGGACTAGCGGGGCGCGAGACCAAGAGACCCAGTACTTC. Amino acid sequence: CASSPLRTSGARDQETQYF.

The genes are TRBV20-1 and TRBJ2-3; D may correspond to TRBD1 or TRBD2 (5 bases each). V lost 5 bases and J 1 base, leaving 13 bases between the germline ends. CDR3 length equals 14 residues. Germline V gene lookup returns CDR1 DFQATT and CDR2 SNEGSKA (reference sequence). CDR3 sequence: CSALRGAGTDTQYF. The DNA for the CDR3 is TGCAGTGCTCTAAGAGGGGCCGGCACAGATACGCAGTATTTT.

This chain links TRBV6-1 with TRBJ2-1; D perhaps matches TRBD2 (5 bases). V lost 7 bases, J lost 2 bases, and 12 bases lay in between. This CDR3 has 14 amino acids. Germline-derived CDR1 and CDR2 are MNHNS and SASEGT. The CDR3 spells CASKLGNAYNEQFF. The CDR3 region has the DNA TGTGCCAGCAAACTAGGGAATGCCTACAATGAGCAGTTCTTC.